This entry describes one TCR beta chain. The sample belongs to a study of blood T cell repertoires in COVID-19. Background on the study: T cells, B-cell-depleted T cells, or PBMCs provided the cDNA or gDNA that served as material.

The germline V gene has CDR1 LNHDA and CDR2 SQIVND (reference sequence). The CDR3 covers 16 residues. Trimming shortened V by 3 bases and J by 4 bases, and 16 bases separated the two germline ends. The authors' processing: Reference gene primer amplification gave estimated nucleated cell counts. Produced via immunoSEQ multiplex PCR; TCRdb's table is partial and in-frame only. V and J calls and clone size are as listed in that table; D and trimming were resolved from the DNA. Of 75,000 or so clones in the sample, approximately 88% are singletons; the top ten hold 5.5% to 7.5%. This chain joins TRBV19 and TRBJ1-5; D may be TRBD1 (5 bases). This TCR derives from a man in his sixties or seventies with acute or convalescent COVID-19. Sequenced sample: peripheral blood. This CDR3 is CASSIFVGQGNQPQHF. The CDR3 nucleotides read TGTGCCAGTAGTATTTTTGTCGGGCAGGGAAATCAGCCCCAGCATTTT.